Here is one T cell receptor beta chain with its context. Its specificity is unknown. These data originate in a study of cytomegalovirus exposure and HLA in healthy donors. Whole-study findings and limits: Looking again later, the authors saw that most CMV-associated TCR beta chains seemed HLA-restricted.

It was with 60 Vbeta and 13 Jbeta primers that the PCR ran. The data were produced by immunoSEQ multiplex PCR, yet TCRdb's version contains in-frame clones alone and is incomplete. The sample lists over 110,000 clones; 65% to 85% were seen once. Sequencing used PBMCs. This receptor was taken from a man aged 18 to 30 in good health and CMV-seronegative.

The CDR3: CASSPGWGNTEAFF. CDR3 coding DNA: TGTGCCAGCAGCCCGGGGTGGGGGAACACTGAAGCTTTCTTT. The chain employs TRBV5-4 and TRBJ1-1, with no clear D. The CDR3 spans 14 residues. V lost 4 bases and J lost 1, with 11 bases in between. From germline, CDR1 is SGHNT and CDR2 YYREEE (reference sequence).